The TCR beta chain under discussion was sequenced for a study of regulatory T cells in long-lasting Graves disease. Study-level findings and limits: Sampling was limited to peripheral blood rather than thyroid tissue. Patients with persistent disease showed a bias toward TRBV28, TRBJ1-2 and TRBJ2-5.

Stated time point: persistent/refractory GD, antithyroid drugs over 5 years with positive TRAb. Researchers made the TCR library from RNA that was extracted from PBMCs. The diagnosis of Graves' disease used American Thyroid Association guidelines. Arm-PCR of CDR3 regions and iRepertoire HTBI primers were used to build TCR beta libraries. TCRdb re-analysed the multiplex PCR reads in MiXCR, keeping a single row per CDR3 protein. The profile shows around 460,000 distinct CDR3 sequences, about 22% of them singletons. On this clonotype: Its target is unknown.

Germline assignment: CDR1 MGHRA and CDR2 YSYEKL. The V end lost 8 bases, the J end lost 1 base, and 11 bases lay between the germline ends. The CDR3 is 13 amino acids. The chain recombines TRBV4-1 with TRBJ1-1, with a weak D call TRBD1 (5 bases). This specimen was peripheral blood mononuclear cells (PBMCs), taken when the disease was refractory, from a patient treated with antithyroid drugs. This TCR was recovered from a female donor with Graves disease. CDR3 DNA: TGCGCCAGCCAGGGACTTCAGAACACTGAAGCTTTCTTT. It specifies CASQGLQNTEAFF.